This T cell receptor (beta chain) was observed in a study of cytomegalovirus exposure and HLA in healthy donors. Study as a whole: Of the donors genotyped, about 390 in all, around 76% fell in the Caucasian-associated ancestry cluster.

Study-level findings and limits: Later analysis placed DRB1 highest and HLA-C lowest in TCR association rates, which differed by HLA locus. For most TCR beta V segments, an earlier analysis put the productive rate at about 87% or about 30% of the time.

The study ran its PCR with 60 Vbeta and 13 Jbeta primers. TCRdb's table, derived via immunoSEQ multiplex PCR, lists solely in-frame clones and lacks some. The data show about 43,000 clones, under 65% seen once. The sample holds one count of this clone. Its antigen is as yet unknown. Per the germline V gene, CDR1 is LGHNA and CDR2 is YNFKEQ. This CDR3 has 15 amino acids. V was cut by 8 bases and J by 2 bases, with 17 bases left in between. This chain uses TRBV4-2 with TRBJ2-3, with a possible D match to TRBD2 (7 bases). The sequenced sample was PBMCs. This clonotype originated in a human donor in good health. The chain's CDR3 is CASAIGGASTDTQYF. The CDR3 coding sequence is TGTGCCAGCGCAATAGGGGGGGCCTCCACAGATACGCAGTATTTT.